This TCR beta chain originates from a study of blood T cell repertoires in COVID-19. At the level of the study: The United States, Italy and Spain were the sources of the acute and convalescent COVID-19 samples.

Sequenced by immunoSEQ multiplex PCR; TCRdb stores in-frame clones only, minus some. The sample carries 200,000 to 250,000 clones, around 90% recorded once. This CDR3 has 14 amino acids. With 9 bases clipped from V and 2 bases from J, the junction kept 3 bases outside the gene matches. The germline gives CDR1 SNHLY, CDR2 FYNNEI. This clone was counted a single time. This clonotype was sampled from a man aged 25 to 40 with acute or convalescent COVID-19. The rearrangement uses TRBV2 and TRBJ2-2; TRBD1 matches 10 bases. Material: peripheral blood. This CDR3 is CARGDRGNTGELFF. The CDR3 DNA sequence: TGTGCCAGAGGGGACAGGGGAAACACCGGGGAGCTGTTTTTT.